This entry lists 24 T cell receptor beta chains sequenced from one sample in a study of T-cell memory formation after mild COVID-19. TCRdb fed the 5' RACE reads into MiXCR, producing one record per CDR3 protein. The sample records around 150,000 distinct CDR3 sequences, around 30% being singletons. Sequencing used PBMCs or a T cell subset sorted from them (not recorded which). The receptors were sampled from an adult woman who had mild COVID-19 (a few samples of this study predate the infection). Cell type and time point are not known.

The CDR3 nucleotides are TGTGCCAGCAGCCTCGGGACTACCCCCTACAATGAGCAGTTCTTC. Residues: CASSLGTTPYNEQFF. The chain joins TRBV7-9 to TRBJ2-1, with 7 bases that match TRBD2. The CDR3 covers 15 residues. V shed 5 bases and J 2 bases; nucleotides not matched to a gene: 6. Germline V gene sequence: CDR1 SEHNR, CDR2 FQNEAQ (reference sequence).

V gene TRBV20-1 combines with J gene TRBJ1-3; D remains unclear. Germline CDR1 reads DFQATT; CDR2 reads SNEGSKA (reference sequence). The CDR3 consists of 12 residues. Trimming removed 2 bases from V and 6 bases from J, with 8 bases in between. CDR3 DNA: TGCAGTGCTAGACACGGGGAAAACACCATATATTTT. Its translation is CSARHGENTIYF.

The V gene is TRBV11-3, the J gene TRBJ2-3; tentatively, D is TRBD2 (5 bases). V shed 5 bases and J shed 2 bases, with 8 bases lying between them. The CDR3 is made up of 13 amino acids. Germline CDR1 and CDR2: SGHNT and YENEEA. This CDR3 reads CASSPGNTDTQYF. The CDR3 DNA follows: TGTGCCAGCAGCCCCGGGAACACAGATACGCAGTATTTT. The full variable domain, with the rest looked up from reference TRBV11-3 and TRBJ2-3, is EAGVVQSPRYKIIEKKQPVAFWCNPISGHNTLYWYLQNLGQGPELLIRYENEEAVDDSQLPKDRFSAERLKGVDSTLKIQPAELGDSAVYLCASSPGNTDTQYFGPGTRLTVL.

This clonotype turned up a few times. V is TRBV6-2 or TRBV6-3 and J is TRBJ2-1, with 11 bases fitting TRBD2. CDR3 size: 15 residues. Germline-derived CDR1 and CDR2 are MNHEY and SVGEGT. Trimming removed 0 bases from V and 10 bases from J; junction bases left unmatched: 5. CDR3 residues: CASSYSLAGGNEQFF. The CDR3 DNA sequence: TGTGCCAGCAGTTACTCCCTAGCGGGAGGCAACGAGCAGTTCTTC.

This sequence joins TRBV24-1 and TRBJ2-5, with 9 positions matching TRBD1. Germline V gene sequence: CDR1 KGHDR, CDR2 SFDVKD. CDR3 length equals 17 residues. Trimming at V came to 5 bases and at J to 2 bases, leaving 11 bases not matched to a gene. CDR3 protein: CATSGGRSGTGQETQYF. DNA of the CDR3: TGTGCCACCAGTGGCGGAAGGTCAGGGACAGGGCAAGAGACCCAGTACTTC.

This clonotype has just a few counts. The CDR3 loop reads CASSLTGAATEAFF. DNA for the CDR3: TGTGCCAGCAGCTTAACAGGGGCCGCAACTGAAGCTTTCTTT. The rearrangement links TRBV5-6 to TRBJ1-1, with 7 bases matching TRBD1. The CDR3 extends over 14 amino acids. Trimming removed 2 bases from V and 5 bases from J; junction bases left unmatched: 6. Germline assignment: CDR1 SGHDT and CDR2 YYEEEE.

This clonotype came up a few times. The chain combines TRBV5-1 with TRBJ1-2; tentative D call: TRBD1 (6 bases). This CDR3 is built from 13 residues. Germline V CDR1 and CDR2: SGHRS, YFSETQ. V lost 6 bases, J lost 8 bases, and 17 bases lay in between. The CDR3 loop reads CASTRSGGQGYTF. The CDR3 nucleotides are TGCGCCAGCACCAGGAGCGGGGGGCAAGGCTACACCTTC.

This chain joins TRBV12-3 or TRBV12-4 and TRBJ2-1, with 12 nucleotides matching TRBD2. Trimming at V came to 6 bases and at J to 5 bases, leaving 5 bases not matched to a gene. This CDR3 has 15 residues. The CDR3 coding sequence is TGTGCCAGCAGACCGACTAGCGGGGGACACAATGAGCAGTTCTTC. Its translation: CASRPTSGGHNEQFF.

The sample holds a few counts of this clonotype. This chain uses TRBV6-5 with TRBJ1-5, with D perhaps matching TRBD1 (6 bases). The CDR3 consists of 17 residues. Trimming shortened V by 0 bases and J by 1 base, and 13 bases separated the two germline ends. Per the germline V gene, CDR1 is MNHEY and CDR2 is SVGAGI. The CDR3, as DNA: TGTGCCAGCAGTTACTCCCCGGTCGGGGGCAGCAATCAGCCCCAGCATTTT. As protein: CASSYSPVGGSNQPQHF.

This rearrangement joins TRBV24-1 to TRBJ1-5; tentatively, D is TRBD1 (6 bases). The germline V gene encodes CDR1 KGHDR and CDR2 SFDVKD. This CDR3 is 13 amino acids long. V lost 7 bases and J 5 bases, leaving 11 bases between the germline ends. The CDR3 sequence: CATRSGGDQPQHF. Written as DNA, the CDR3 is TGTGCCACCAGGTCGGGGGGCGATCAGCCCCAGCATTTT.

The genes are TRBV10-3 and TRBJ1-2; 7 bases are shared with TRBD1. V trimming: 0 bases; J trimming: 4 bases; junction bases outside the gene matches: 5. Germline CDR1 and CDR2: ENHRY and SYGVKD. The CDR3 runs to 15 residues. The CDR3 DNA is TGTGCCATCAGTGAGTCGAACAGGGGAGGCTATGGCTACACCTTC. Amino acid sequence: CAISESNRGGYGYTF.

The chain carries TRBV6-2 or TRBV6-3 and TRBJ2-7; D is undetermined. In germline, CDR1 is MNHEY, CDR2 SVGEGT. V gave up 6 bases and J gave up 9 bases, with 12 bases separating them. CDR3 size: 11 residues. CDR3 region: CASRTQLWQYF. CDR3 in DNA: TGTGCCAGCAGGACCCAGCTTTGGCAGTACTTC.

The gene calls are TRBV25-1 and TRBJ2-4; 7 nucleotides line up with TRBD2. The germline V gene has CDR1 MGHDK and CDR2 SYGVNS. The CDR3 extends over 14 amino acids. Trimming at V came to 1 base and at J to 9 bases, leaving 6 bases not matched to a gene. CDR3 sequence (DNA): TGTGCCAGCAGTGAATCGACCCCGGGAGGCATTCAGTACTTC. It yields the protein CASSESTPGGIQYF.

The gene calls are TRBV7-9 and TRBJ2-1, with a possible D match to TRBD2 (6 bases). Trimming took 5 bases from V and 10 from J, leaving 15 bases between them. The germline gives CDR1 SEHNR, CDR2 FQNEAQ (reference sequence). CDR3 length: 13 residues. The CDR3, as DNA: TGTGCCAGCAGCGACACCGGGACTTTCGAGCAGTTCTTC. Translation: CASSDTGTFEQFF.

The V call is TRBV9, the J call TRBJ2-2; the D gene is possibly TRBD1 (6 bases). CDR3 length equals 17 residues. CDR1 is SGDLS and CDR2 is YYNGEE in the germline V gene. Trimming left V 1 base short and J 0 bases short, with 13 bases between. CDR3 DNA sequence: TGTGCCAGCAGCGTACCTATTGGGACAACGAACACCGGGGAGCTGTTTTTT. Translating gives CASSVPIGTTNTGELFF.

V gene TRBV5-1 combines with J gene TRBJ2-3; 8 bases agree with TRBD1. This CDR3 comprises 15 residues. Trimming took 0 bases from V and 4 from J; bases not matched to a gene: 4. Germline V gives CDR1 SGHRS, CDR2 YFSETQ. The CDR3 bases are TGCGCCAGCAGCTTGGTCGGCAGGGGGCCAGATACGCAGTATTTT. Residues: CASSLVGRGPDTQYF.

CDR3 bases: TGTGCCAGCAGGGGACTAGCGGGGAACTACAATGAGCAGTTCTTC. Amino acid sequence: CASRGLAGNYNEQFF. V gene TRBV5-5 combines with J gene TRBJ2-1, with 13 positions matching TRBD2. CDR3 length: 15 residues. Germline CDR1 SGHKS, CDR2 YYEKEE (reference sequence). The V and J ends lost 5 bases and 3 bases, in that order; junction bases with no gene match: 2. Together with reference TRBV5-5 and TRBJ2-1, the CDR3 gives the full variable domain: DAGVTQSPTHLIKTRGQQVTLRCSPISGHKSVSWYQQVLGQGPQFIFQYYEKEERGRGNFPDRFSARQFPNYSSELNVNALLLGDSALYLCASRGLAGNYNEQFFGPGTRLTVL.

The CDR3 here is CASSSPPGQGADTQYF. The CDR3 DNA reads TGTGCCAGCAGTTCGCCGCCGGGACAGGGGGCAGATACGCAGTATTTT. The V gene is TRBV12-3 or TRBV12-4, the J gene TRBJ2-3; 11 bases line up with TRBD1. The CDR3 runs 16 residues. V lost 4 bases, J lost 4 bases, and 7 bases stayed unmatched.

Only a few counts were recorded for this clonotype. The chain links TRBV20-1 to TRBJ2-7; 7 bases map to TRBD1. The CDR3 runs to 15 residues. The germline gives CDR1 DFQATT, CDR2 SNEGSKA (reference sequence). Germline trimming cut 1 base from V and 4 bases from J; bases unmatched to any gene: 10. CDR3 nucleotide sequence: TGCAGTGCTAGAGTTCCGGACAGGATTGATTACGAGCAGTACTTC. It is translated as CSARVPDRIDYEQYF.

This clonotype has a handful of counts. This chain connects TRBV12-3 or TRBV12-4 to TRBJ2-7; D uncertain. The germline V and J ends were trimmed by 3 bases and 0 bases, with 15 bases remaining between them. The CDR3 is 16 amino acids. This CDR3 reads CASSFHPQESSYEQYF. The DNA for the CDR3 is TGTGCCAGCAGTTTCCACCCTCAGGAGAGCTCCTACGAGCAGTACTTC.

The rearrangement uses TRBV29-1 and TRBJ2-1; 7 nucleotides match TRBD2. The CDR3 totals 15 residues. The germline V gene encodes CDR1 SQVTM and CDR2 ANQGSEA. The ends lost 4 bases at V and 5 bases at J; junction bases unmatched: 11. CDR3 nucleotides: TGCAGCGTTGTGAATCAAGGGAGGGACCACAATGAGCAGTTCTTC. Protein product: CSVVNQGRDHNEQFF.

V is TRBV27 and J is TRBJ2-7; the D is unclear. The V end lost 0 bases, the J end lost 3 bases, and 9 bases lay between the germline ends. The CDR3 contains 14 residues. The germline CDR1 and CDR2 sequences are MNHEY and SMNVEV (reference sequence). The CDR3 spells CASSLSPLYYEQYF. The CDR3 DNA reads as TGTGCCAGCAGTTTATCGCCCCTCTACTACGAGCAGTACTTC.

The rearrangement links TRBV7-6 to TRBJ2-7; a weak D match, TRBD1 (5 bases). The V and J ends lost 3 bases and 2 bases respectively, with 8 bases between them. The CDR3 is 13 residues long. Germline CDR1 SGHVS, CDR2 FNYEAQ. This CDR3 is CASSLDITYEQYF. Written as DNA, the CDR3 is TGTGCCAGCAGCTTGGACATTACCTACGAGCAGTACTTC.

This clonotype was observed a few times. The V and J genes are TRBV2 and TRBJ2-2; D might be TRBD1 (7 bases). The CDR3 contains 18 residues. The ends were cut back, 6 bases at V and 7 bases at J, with 27 bases in the middle. Germline lookup yields CDR1 SNHLY and CDR2 FYNNEI. The CDR3 DNA reads as TGTGCCAGCAGCCAGTATCGAATTTCCACGCGGGACAGCGGGGAGCTGTTTTTT. Its protein product is CASSQYRISTRDSGELFF.